This T cell receptor (beta chain) comes out of a study of technical replicates of blood from four donors. Some clones are missing from TCRdb's copy, which holds only in-frame ones; the method was immunoSEQ multiplex PCR. Here the sample spans approximately 85,000 clones, approximately 93% being singletons. CDR1 is LNHDA, CDR2 SQIVND, per germline (reference sequence). The CDR3 runs 13 residues. Trimming pared 8 bases from V and 7 bases from J, leaving 15 bases between. This chain joins TRBV19 and TRBJ1-5, with D unclear. Sample: T cells isolated from PBMCs. This clonotype was obtained from a human donor in good health. The CDR3 coding sequence is TGTGCCAGTGTATCGGGGAGCGGGCAGCCCCAGCATTTT. This sequence encodes CASVSGSGQPQHF.